Below, one TCR beta chain is given with its context. What it binds is unknown. Primers for the PCR totalled 60 Vbeta and 13 Jbeta. Profiling relied on immunoSEQ multiplex PCR, and the TCRdb table lists in-frame clones only, not all of them. The sample shows approximately 160,000 clones, 65% to 70% of them seen only once. The CDR3 runs to 15 residues. Germline V gene sequence: CDR1 LGHNA, CDR2 YNFKEQ. V dropped 3 bases and J dropped 7; count of bases not matched to a gene: 11. These data come from a study of cytomegalovirus exposure and HLA in healthy donors. Overall study: Among the approximately 380 donors who were genotyped, roughly 76% fell in the genetic ancestry cluster that is associated with self-reported Caucasian donors.

Study conclusions and caveats: Among the sequence variants, a highly shared cluster was likely an artifact of sequencing.

The clonotype comes from a woman under 30 in good health and CMV-seropositive. The sequenced sample consisted of PBMCs. The V and J genes are TRBV4-2 and TRBJ2-7; 8 bases agree with TRBD2. DNA for the CDR3: TGTGCCAGCAGCCATACGCGGGAGGCCCCCAAGGAGCAGTACTTC. The encoded protein is CASSHTREAPKEQYF.